The 32 T cell receptor beta chains in this list originate from one sample, sequenced in a study of spatial heterogeneity in lung cancer. The time point: sample taken at primary tumor resection. TCRdb ran MiXCR on the 5' RACE reads and lists one entry per CDR3 protein. The sample shows just over 75,000 distinct CDR3 sequences, 7% to 9% of them seen only once. Sequencing used PBMCs, obtained at surgery. Receptor source: a male donor with early-stage non-small cell lung cancer.

V gene TRBV25-1 combines with J gene TRBJ1-1, with 9 bases fitting TRBD1. The CDR3 runs 15 residues. Germline CDR1 MGHDK, CDR2 SYGVNS. V trimming: 1 base; J trimming: 4 bases; junction bases outside the gene matches: 4. Here the CDR3 DNA reads TGTGCCAGCAGTGAATCTTTGACAGGGGGCACTGAAGCTTTCTTT. Its protein is CASSESLTGGTEAFF.

J is TRBJ2-7 and V is TRBV30, with a weak D call TRBD2 (5 bases). V was shortened by 3 bases and J by 1 base, with 7 bases between the two germline ends. This CDR3 contains 12 residues. The germline gives CDR1 GTSNPN, CDR2 SVGIG (reference sequence). Here the CDR3 DNA reads TGTGCCTGGAGCGAGGGATCCTACGAGCAGTACTTC. This codes for CAWSEGSYEQYF.

The chain uses TRBV29-1 and TRBJ2-1, with 7 nucleotides matching TRBD1. V dropped 6 bases and J dropped 6; count of bases not matched to a gene: 5. Germline lookup yields CDR1 SQVTM and CDR2 ANQGSEA. The CDR3 spans 12 residues. CDR3 sequence (DNA): TGCAGCGTCCGGGACAGTTTCAATGAGCAGTTCTTC. It specifies CSVRDSFNEQFF.

DNA for the CDR3: TGTGCCAGCAGCCCCCGGACAGGGAGCGAGCAGTACTTC. Its translation: CASSPRTGSEQYF. The V gene is TRBV11-2, the J gene TRBJ2-7, with 8 bases that match TRBD1. The CDR3 has 13 amino acids. V lost 5 bases, J lost 6 bases, and 6 bases stayed unmatched. From germline, CDR1 is SGHAT and CDR2 FQNNGV.

This clonotype showed up many times. The chain links TRBV11-2 to TRBJ2-1, with TRBD2 as a possible D gene (6 bases). V lost 1 base, J lost 7 bases, and 14 bases lay in between. Germline V CDR1 and CDR2: SGHAT, FQNNGV. This CDR3 has 15 residues. The CDR3 DNA follows: TGTGCCAGCAGCTTAGTAGGAGGGCCGGGGAATGAGCAGTTCTTC. Its translation is CASSLVGGPGNEQFF.

The table lists this clonotype with a few counts. This chain links TRBV21-1 with TRBJ2-1; the table's D call, TRBD2, was not checked against the DNA. TRBV21-1 is tagged as a pseudogene. This CDR3 is built from 16 residues. In DNA, the CDR3 is TGTGCCAGCAGCAAAGAGGCCAGCGGGGCCTTGGATGAGCAGTTCTTC. This codes for CASSKEASGALDEQFF.

This sequence joins TRBV18 and TRBJ2-1, with TRBD2 matching 7 bases. J gave up 7 bases and V 3 bases, and 6 bases lay outside the gene matches. Germline-derived CDR1 and CDR2 are KGHSH and LQKENI. This CDR3 region has 14 residues. The CDR3: CASSPEREVNEQFF. CDR3 nucleotide sequence: TGTGCCAGCTCACCGGAGCGGGAAGTGAATGAGCAGTTCTTC.

This clonotype has ten or more counts. This chain joins TRBV19 and TRBJ1-2; D is undetermined. The CDR3 spans 13 residues. Trimming shortened V by 5 bases and J by 1 base, and 8 bases separated the two germline ends. Germline CDR1 is LNHDA and CDR2 is SQIVND (reference sequence). The CDR3 DNA is TGTGCCAGTAGTTATTCGGATAACTATGGCTACACCTTC. It codes for CASSYSDNYGYTF.

This clonotype has a handful of counts. This CDR3 reads CSARGLAGASGELFF. The CDR3 DNA follows: TGCAGTGCTAGGGGACTAGCGGGAGCAAGCGGGGAGCTGTTTTTT. The chain is built from TRBV20-1 and TRBJ2-2; 14 bases line up with TRBD2. This CDR3 is 15 amino acids long. The germline CDR1 and CDR2 sequences are DFQATT and SNEGSKA (reference sequence). J lost 7 bases, V lost 3 bases, and 4 bases had no gene match.

The table lists this clonotype with many counts. This chain uses TRBV20-1 with TRBJ1-3; TRBD1 matches at 7 bases. Germline V CDR1 and CDR2: DFQATT, SNEGSKA (reference sequence). This CDR3 region has 16 residues. Germline trimming cut 0 bases from V and 0 bases from J; bases unmatched to any gene: 5. The CDR3 coding sequence is TGCAGTGCTAGAGACCAGACAGGGTACTCTGGAAACACCATATATTTT. Translation: CSARDQTGYSGNTIYF.

This clonotype occurred a few times. V is TRBV27 and J is TRBJ2-2; 9 bases map to TRBD1. Germline CDR1 reads MNHEY; CDR2 reads SMNVEV (reference sequence). The CDR3 contains 15 residues. Unmatched junction bases numbered 4, after V lost 6 bases and J lost 2 bases. The CDR3 DNA is TGTGCCAGCAGGTTGGACAGGGGTAACACCGGGGAGCTGTTTTTT. It is translated as CASRLDRGNTGELFF.

This clonotype was detected many times. The V call is TRBV3-1, the J call TRBJ2-7; maybe TRBD2 (6 bases). The CDR3 is 15 amino acids. The ends were cut back, 1 base at V and 3 bases at J, with 13 bases in the middle. Germline values: CDR1 LGHDT, CDR2 YNNKEL (reference sequence). The CDR3 loop reads CASSQGQGLYYEQYF. In DNA, the CDR3 is TGTGCCAGCAGCCAAGGTCAGGGACTCTACTACGAGCAGTACTTC.

At least ten counts were recorded for this clonotype. The chain couples TRBV29-1 to TRBJ1-1; maybe TRBD1 (5 bases). Germline loops: CDR1 SQVTM, CDR2 ANQGSEA. The CDR3 has 14 amino acids. Between the trimmed V and J ends, which lost 4 bases and 1 base, there was a span of 13 bases. Written as DNA, the CDR3 is TGCAGCGTTGTGCAGGGATTTACGAACACTGAAGCTTTCTTT. It translates to CSVVQGFTNTEAFF.

This clonotype was observed at least ten times. This chain uses TRBV6-5 with TRBJ1-1, with unresolved D. Germline values: CDR1 MNHEY, CDR2 SVGAGI. The CDR3 loop spans 13 amino acids. The V end was cut by 6 bases, the J end by 2 bases, with 10 bases between. CDR3 in amino acids: CASSRGSNTEAFF. For the CDR3, the DNA is TGTGCCAGCAGCCGGGGATCCAACACTGAAGCTTTCTTT.

This clonotype was seen a handful of times. The chain uses TRBV7-8 and TRBJ2-7, with 7 bases identical to TRBD2. V lost 5 bases to trimming and J lost 3 bases; unmatched junction nucleotides: 4. The germline V gene encodes CDR1 SGHVS and CDR2 FQNEAQ. This CDR3 has 13 residues. The CDR3 spells CASSGRADYEQYF. CDR3 nucleotides: TGTGCCAGCAGCGGGAGGGCCGACTACGAGCAGTACTTC.

This chain links TRBV27 with TRBJ2-1; the match to TRBD2 covers 9 bases. Germline trimming cut 11 bases from V and 4 bases from J; bases unmatched to any gene: 12. Germline CDR1 reads MNHEY; CDR2 reads SMNVEV (reference sequence). This CDR3 has 15 amino acids. The CDR3 reads CALPRLAATYNEQFF. The CDR3 DNA reads TGTGCCCTCCCCCGACTAGCGGCAACGTACAATGAGCAGTTCTTC.

The chain joins TRBV2 to TRBJ1-2; TRBD1 aligns across 7 bases. The germline gives CDR1 SNHLY, CDR2 FYNNEI. The CDR3 sequence is 16 residues long. V lost 1 base to trimming and J lost 1 base; unmatched junction nucleotides: 6. The DNA of the CDR3 is TGTGCCAGCAGTGAAGGCGGCAGGGGGAATAACTATGGCTACACCTTC. Protein sequence: CASSEGGRGNNYGYTF.

This clonotype was found a few times. The chain links TRBV12-3 or TRBV12-4 to TRBJ2-3; D not certain. V shed 8 bases and J shed 0 bases, with 15 bases lying between them. The CDR3 consists of 15 residues. CDR3 amino acids: CASGPTSTSTDTQYF. The DNA for the CDR3 is TGTGCCAGCGGGCCGACGTCGACTAGCACAGATACGCAGTATTTT.

This clonotype was detected many times. J is TRBJ2-3 and V is TRBV2; 8 bases are shared with TRBD2. The CDR3 length is 15 residues. The germline V gene encodes CDR1 SNHLY and CDR2 FYNNEI. V lost 5 bases to trimming and J lost 4 bases; unmatched junction nucleotides: 8. Written as DNA, the CDR3 is TGTGCCAGCAGTCAAACTAGCGGAAGGGCAGATACGCAGTATTTT. This sequence encodes CASSQTSGRADTQYF.

The rearrangement joins TRBV5-5 to TRBJ1-1; no reliable D call. Between the trimmed V and J ends, which lost 0 bases and 8 bases, there was a span of 14 bases. The CDR3 is made up of 14 amino acids. Per germline, CDR1 SGHKS and CDR2 YYEKEE (reference sequence). CDR3 loop: CASSLGPRELEAFF. CDR3 DNA: TGTGCCAGCAGCTTGGGGCCTAGGGAGCTAGAAGCTTTCTTT.

The J gene is TRBJ1-1, the V gene TRBV25-1; 8 positions agree with TRBD1. The CDR3 is 14 amino acids. CDR1 is MGHDK, CDR2 SYGVNS, per germline. J lost 3 bases, V lost 6 bases, and 6 bases had no gene match. The CDR3 protein is CASRGTGMDTEAFF. The CDR3 nucleotides read TGTGCCAGCAGGGGGACAGGTATGGACACTGAAGCTTTCTTT.

The V gene is TRBV18, the J gene TRBJ1-5, with D maybe TRBD1 (5 bases). The CDR3 loop spans 15 amino acids. Germline-derived CDR1 and CDR2 are KGHSH and LQKENI. Trimming shortened V by 3 bases and J by 3 bases, and 12 bases separated the two germline ends. This chain's CDR3 is CASSPGTENNQPQHF. CDR3 sequence (DNA): TGTGCCAGCTCACCCGGGACCGAGAACAATCAGCCCCAGCATTTT.

This clonotype came up many times. The chain is built from TRBV20-1 and TRBJ1-5, with D possibly being TRBD1 (5 bases). The CDR3 is 14 residues long. Germline-derived CDR1 and CDR2 are DFQATT and SNEGSKA (reference sequence). V was pared by 0 bases and J by 5 bases, with 11 bases between. The chain's CDR3 is CSAREGGVYQPQHF. DNA of the CDR3: TGCAGTGCTAGAGAGGGAGGGGTGTATCAGCCCCAGCATTTT.

This chain joins TRBV24-1 and TRBJ1-2; no reliable D call. Germline CDR1 is KGHDR and CDR2 is SFDVKD. Trimming cost V 3 bases and J 6 bases, with 7 bases left between them. The CDR3 is 12 residues long. The CDR3 here is CATSDRDDGYTF. DNA of the CDR3: TGTGCCACCAGTGATCGAGATGATGGCTACACCTTC.

This clonotype has a count of ten or more. V usage is TRBV6-2 or TRBV6-3 and J usage is TRBJ2-3; D gene uncertain. CDR3 length: 12 amino acids. Per the germline V gene, CDR1 is MNHEY and CDR2 is SVGEGT. The V and J ends lost 6 bases and 7 bases respectively, with 11 bases between them. The CDR3 reads CASRTDSYTQYF. As DNA, the CDR3 is TGTGCCAGCAGGACTGACTCTTATACGCAGTATTTT.

V usage is TRBV7-2 and J usage is TRBJ2-5; no firm D call. Trimming cost V 1 base and J 5 bases, with 8 bases left between them. Germline V gene sequence: CDR1 SGHTA, CDR2 FQGNSA. The CDR3 has 13 amino acids. CDR3 residues: CASSLGPKETQYF. CDR3 bases: TGTGCCAGCAGCTTAGGCCCGAAGGAGACCCAGTACTTC.

In this sample, this clonotype turned up many times. The rearrangement joins TRBV29-1 to TRBJ2-1; D is perhaps TRBD1 (5 bases). CDR1 SQVTM and CDR2 ANQGSEA come from the germline V gene. CDR3 length equals 12 residues. The V gene lost 6 bases and the J gene lost 9 bases, with 15 bases spanning the gap. CDR3 sequence (DNA): TGCAGCGTGCAGGGTGCGGTTGGTGAGCAGTTCTTC. Its translation is CSVQGAVGEQFF.

This clonotype occurred many times. The chain joins TRBV7-6 to TRBJ2-7; 8 bases fit TRBD1. The ends lost 5 bases at V and 6 bases at J; junction bases unmatched: 12. This CDR3 is built from 15 residues. Germline CDR1 SGHVS, CDR2 FNYEAQ. CDR3 bases: TGTGCCAGCAGCCCCGAGACATTTACAGGGGGCGAGCAGTACTTC. Encoded protein: CASSPETFTGGEQYF.

The sample holds many counts of this clonotype. In nucleotides, the CDR3 is TGTGCCAGCAGCCCACTCACCCCACAGGGATCCGTGGCGATTGAGCAGTACTTC. Its translation is CASSPLTPQGSVAIEQYF. V and J are TRBV7-8 and TRBJ2-7; tentatively, D is TRBD1 (6 bases). The germline gives CDR1 SGHVS, CDR2 FQNEAQ. The CDR3 length is 18 residues. Between the trimmed V and J ends, which lost 5 bases and 7 bases, there was a span of 30 bases.

The chain combines TRBV5-4 with TRBJ1-4; D remains ambiguous. Germline loops: CDR1 SGHNT, CDR2 YYREEE (reference sequence). V was shortened by 6 bases and J by 8 bases, with 11 bases between the two germline ends. The CDR3 covers 12 residues. This CDR3 reads CASTRRGEKLFF. The CDR3 coding sequence is TGTGCCAGCACCCGGAGAGGAGAAAAACTGTTTTTT.

This clonotype was counted only a few times. The chain's CDR3 is CASSFTGPRTGELFF. CDR3 DNA: TGTGCCAGCAGTTTTACAGGGCCAAGAACCGGGGAGCTGTTTTTT. The chain recombines TRBV12-3 or TRBV12-4 with TRBJ2-2, with D perhaps TRBD1 (6 bases). The V gene lost 3 bases and the J gene lost 5 bases, with 13 bases spanning the gap. The CDR3 sequence is 15 residues long.

This clonotype was counted between two and nine times. The chain recombines TRBV19 with TRBJ2-1; 10 nucleotides match TRBD2. The CDR3 has 14 residues. Germline lookup yields CDR1 LNHDA and CDR2 SQIVND (reference sequence). J gave up 9 bases and V 3 bases, and 5 bases lay outside the gene matches. CDR3 region: CASSISGRALEQFF. The CDR3 coding sequence is TGTGCCAGTAGTATCAGCGGGAGGGCCCTTGAGCAGTTCTTC.